These T cell receptor beta chains were read from a single sample in a study of radiotherapy plus CTLA-4 blockade in lung cancer. Using immunoSEQ multiplex PCR, the repertoire was profiled, and TCRdb retains in-frame clones only, with some absent. The profile shows approximately 80,000 clones, roughly 80% of them singletons. The sample consisted of peripheral blood, taken from a patient treated with radiotherapy plus ipilimumab. These receptors were taken from a human donor with non-small cell lung cancer whose response to radiotherapy plus ipilimumab could not be evaluated. Each CDR3 is given with its conserved first and last residue. Fields, in order: D gene, clone size, J gene, V gene, CDR3 protein, CDR3 DNA. The D gene is left open where the match is weak. Size is omitted from some rows. Given values are once, few, many or a class for expanded clones.

d_call: TRBD2; clone_size: -; j_call: TRBJ2-7; v_call: TRBV12-5; cdr3_aa: CASGLATLAGESSYEQYF; cdr3_nt: TGTGCTAGTGGTTTGGCAACCTTAGCGGGAGAGAGCTCCTACGAGCAGTACTTC
d_call: -; clone_size: few; j_call: TRBJ1-3; v_call: TRBV7-9; cdr3_aa: CASSWDSVSGNTIYF; cdr3_nt: TGTGCCAGCAGCTGGGACTCCGTCTCTGGAAACACCATATATTTT
d_call: -; clone_size: few; j_call: TRBJ2-7; v_call: TRBV6-5; cdr3_aa: CASSKNAYEQYF; cdr3_nt: TGTGCCAGCAGTAAAAACGCGTACGAGCAGTACTTC
d_call: -; clone_size: few; j_call: TRBJ2-1; v_call: TRBV7-3; cdr3_aa: CASSPLTGNEQFF; cdr3_nt: TGTGCCAGCAGCCCCTTGACAGGCAATGAGCAGTTCTTC
d_call: -; clone_size: -; j_call: TRBJ1-6; v_call: TRBV4-3; cdr3_aa: CASSRYLESPPLHF; cdr3_nt: TGCGCCAGCAGTAGATATTTAGAGAGTCCACCCCTCCACTTT
d_call: -; clone_size: few; j_call: TRBJ2-7; v_call: TRBV5-6; cdr3_aa: CASSRRGYEQYF; cdr3_nt: TGTGCCAGCAGCCGGCGGGGTTACGAGCAGTACTTC
d_call: -; clone_size: -; j_call: TRBJ1-2; v_call: TRBV7-9; cdr3_aa: CASSLAGEGGYTF; cdr3_nt: TGTGCCAGCAGCCTTGCAGGCGAGGGTGGCTACACCTTC
d_call: -; clone_size: -; j_call: TRBJ2-3; v_call: TRBV29-1; cdr3_aa: CSVAGGGGPSVDTQYF; cdr3_nt: TGCAGCGTTGCAGGGGGAGGTGGTCCGAGCGTAGATACGCAGTATTTT
d_call: TRBD1; clone_size: few; j_call: TRBJ1-1; v_call: TRBV10-3; cdr3_aa: CAISESRFGTGSHTTEAFF; cdr3_nt: TGTGCCATCAGTGAGTCGAGATTCGGGACAGGGTCTCATACCACTGAAGCTTTCTTT
d_call: TRBD1; clone_size: many; j_call: TRBJ2-7; v_call: TRBV5-8; cdr3_aa: CASSPRRTGTYEQYF; cdr3_nt: TGTGCCAGCAGCCCCCGCCGGACAGGAACCTACGAGCAGTACTTC
d_call: -; clone_size: -; j_call: TRBJ2-6; v_call: TRBV9; cdr3_aa: CASSVGRSSGANVLTF; cdr3_nt: TGTGCCAGCAGCGTAGGTCGGAGCTCTGGGGCCAACGTCCTGACTTTC
d_call: TRBD1; clone_size: -; j_call: TRBJ1-1; v_call: TRBV18; cdr3_aa: CASNLGQGARAFF; cdr3_nt: TGTGCCAGCAATCTGGGGCAGGGGGCGCGGGCTTTCTTT
d_call: -; clone_size: -; j_call: TRBJ2-1; v_call: TRBV5-6; cdr3_aa: CASSLSAGRSYNEQFF; cdr3_nt: TGTGCCAGCAGCTTGAGCGCGGGACGATCTTACAATGAGCAGTTCTTC
d_call: TRBD1; clone_size: -; j_call: TRBJ1-1; v_call: TRBV28; cdr3_aa: CASTPLGQAVMNTEAFF; cdr3_nt: TGTGCCAGCACCCCATTAGGACAGGCGGTCATGAACACTGAAGCTTTCTTT
d_call: TRBD2; clone_size: -; j_call: TRBJ2-5; v_call: TRBV5-1; cdr3_aa: CASSGAWTSGEGETQYF; cdr3_nt: TGCGCCAGCAGCGGAGCCTGGACTAGCGGGGAGGGAGAGACCCAGTACTTC
d_call: -; clone_size: -; j_call: TRBJ2-2; v_call: TRBV9; cdr3_aa: CASSVEISGTGELFF; cdr3_nt: TGTGCCAGCAGCGTAGAGATTTCGGGCACCGGGGAGCTGTTTTTT
d_call: -; clone_size: once; j_call: TRBJ1-1; v_call: TRBV19; cdr3_aa: CASSPTVLLGTEAFF; cdr3_nt: TGTGCCAGTAGCCCGACAGTACTCCTTGGAACTGAAGCTTTCTTT
d_call: TRBD1; clone_size: -; j_call: TRBJ1-5; v_call: TRBV5-1; cdr3_aa: CASSLEPQGALGNQPQHF; cdr3_nt: TGCGCCAGCAGCTTGGAACCACAGGGGGCTTTGGGCAATCAGCCCCAGCATTTT
d_call: -; clone_size: few; j_call: TRBJ2-1; v_call: TRBV6-4; cdr3_aa: CASGSFNEQFF; cdr3_nt: TGTGCCAGCGGGAGTTTCAATGAGCAGTTCTTC